These 17 T cell receptor beta chains came from one sample sequenced in a study of Ad26.COV2.S vaccination and SARS-CoV-2 variants. Treatment defined: some 19 received Ad26.COV2.S at low or high dose, single or two shots; about five received placebo; per-sample allocation not given. Repertoires come from day 63 after the first vaccine or placebo injection. Method: immunoSEQ multiplex PCR; TCRdb's copy keeps in-frame clones and lacks some. The repertoire consists of hundreds of thousands of clones, with around 89% occurring once and the leading ten covering around 6.1%. Material: peripheral blood, obtained in a trial of Ad26.COV2.S vaccine versus placebo. These receptors all stem from a person between 18 and 59 years old who received the Ad26.COV2.S COVID-19 vaccine or a placebo.

The chain is built from TRBV4-3 and TRBJ1-1, with D possibly TRBD1 on 6 matching bases. V lost 0 bases to trimming and J lost 5 bases, with 10 bases between them. The germline V gene has CDR1 LGHNA and CDR2 YSLEER. The CDR3 runs to 14 residues. CDR3 sequence (DNA): TGCGCCAGCAGCCAAGAAACAGGGTTGACTGAAGCTTTCTTT. Its translation is CASSQETGLTEAFF.

Concerning this clone itself: Other DNA sequences in this sample translate to the same CDR3. This rearrangement joins TRBV7-2 to TRBJ2-3; tentatively, D is TRBD1 (6 bases). Trimming cost V 5 bases and J 2 bases, with 11 bases left between them. CDR1 is SGHTA and CDR2 is FQGNSA in the germline V gene. The CDR3 contains 14 residues. DNA of the CDR3: TGTGCCAGCAGCCCCGACAGGTACACAGATACGCAGTATTTT. It encodes CASSPDRYTDTQYF.

This chain joins TRBV15 and TRBJ1-3, with 9 bases fitting TRBD1. The CDR3 covers 16 residues. The V gene's germline CDR1 is LNHNV and CDR2 YYDKDF (reference sequence). The J segment lost 2 bases and the V segment lost 5 bases, leaving 7 bases of the junction unmatched. This chain's CDR3 is CATSVNRGLTGNTIYF. The CDR3 coding sequence is TGTGCCACCAGCGTCAACAGGGGGCTAACTGGAAACACCATATATTTT.

J is TRBJ2-3 and V is TRBV28, with TRBD2 identical over 8 bases. This CDR3 has 18 residues. With V trimmed by 0 bases and J by 4 bases, 12 bases remained unmatched. In germline, CDR1 is MDHEN, CDR2 SYDVKM. CDR3 in amino acids: CASSLWSGSSESSDTQYF. The CDR3 nucleotides are TGTGCCAGCAGTTTATGGAGCGGGAGTTCCGAATCATCAGATACGCAGTATTTT.

The rearrangement joins TRBV30 to TRBJ1-5; 8 nucleotides line up with TRBD1. Germline CDR1 is GTSNPN and CDR2 is SVGIG (reference sequence). This CDR3 spans 14 amino acids. The junction had 7 bases not matched to a gene; V was cut back by 5 bases and J by 4 bases. For the CDR3, the DNA is TGTGCCTGGGGACAGGGAGGGAGGAATCAGCCCCAGCATTTT. It yields the protein CAWGQGGRNQPQHF.

The chain couples TRBV5-1 to TRBJ2-1; 13 bases line up with TRBD2. This CDR3 is built from 17 residues. Germline values: CDR1 SGHRS, CDR2 YFSETQ. Germline trimming cut 3 bases from V and 7 bases from J; bases unmatched to any gene: 10. CDR3 sequence (DNA): TGCGCCAGCAGCTCATCCGGGACTAGCGGGAAATTGAATGAGCAGTTCTTC. Encoded protein: CASSSSGTSGKLNEQFF. The full variable domain, completed using reference TRBV5-1 and TRBJ2-1, is KAGVTQTPRYLIKTRGQQVTLSCSPISGHRSVSWYQQTPGQGLQFLFEYFSETQRNKGNFPGRFSGRQFSNSRSEMNVSTLELGDSALYLCASSSSGTSGKLNEQFFGPGTRLTVL.

The chain recombines TRBV19 with TRBJ1-2; tentatively, D is TRBD1 (6 bases). Germline V gives CDR1 LNHDA, CDR2 SQIVND (reference sequence). The V gene lost 4 bases and the J gene lost 7 bases, with 13 bases spanning the gap. The CDR3 extends over 13 amino acids. The CDR3 loop reads CASSSRGWIGYTF. CDR3 bases: TGTGCCAGTAGTAGCAGGGGTTGGATTGGCTACACCTTC.

The V gene is TRBV24-1, the J gene TRBJ2-1; 7 bases map to TRBD2. V lost 0 bases and J lost 8; bases outside the gene matches: 3. Germline CDR1 and CDR2: KGHDR and SFDVKD. The CDR3 loop spans 14 amino acids. CDR3 DNA sequence: TGTGCCACCAGTGATTTGGGACTAGGGGATGAGCAGTTCTTC. It encodes CATSDLGLGDEQFF.

The chain carries TRBV2 and TRBJ2-7, with D possibly matching TRBD1 (6 bases). Germline V gene data show CDR1 as SNHLY and CDR2 as FYNNEI. V shed 2 bases and J shed 0 bases, with 11 bases lying between them. There are 15 residues in the CDR3. The CDR3 region is CASSEPQGISYEQYF. The CDR3 DNA sequence: TGTGCCAGCAGTGAACCCCAGGGGATCTCCTACGAGCAGTACTTC.

This chain uses TRBV5-5 with TRBJ1-6; 7 positions agree with TRBD1. The V gene end was trimmed by 3 bases and the J gene end by 7 bases; junction bases not matched to a gene: 7. CDR3 length: 15 amino acids. The germline CDR1 and CDR2 sequences are SGHKS and YYEKEE (reference sequence). The CDR3 DNA reads TGTGCCAGCAGCTACTCCGGGACAGAGAATTCACCCCTCCACTTT. It translates to CASSYSGTENSPLHF.

V and J are TRBV28 and TRBJ2-2, with D tentatively TRBD1 (6 bases). Deletions cut 6 bases from V and 5 bases from J, with 22 bases between. From germline, CDR1 is MDHEN and CDR2 SYDVKM. This CDR3 has 17 residues. The CDR3 DNA sequence: TGTGCCAGCAGCCCTCCCGGGACAACTTCTCGGACCGGGGAGCTGTTTTTT. Translated: CASSPPGTTSRTGELFF.

The genes are TRBV7-9 and TRBJ2-7; D might be TRBD1 (5 bases). V lost 3 bases and J 6 bases, leaving 12 bases between the germline ends. Germline lookup yields CDR1 SEHNR and CDR2 FQNEAQ (reference sequence). The CDR3 consists of 13 residues. The CDR3 here is CASSFREQVEQYF. CDR3 nucleotide sequence: TGTGCCAGCAGCTTCAGGGAACAAGTCGAGCAGTACTTC.

This rearrangement joins TRBV15 to TRBJ2-5; D is unresolved. This CDR3 is 13 amino acids long. V gave up 1 base and J gave up 4 bases, with 7 bases separating them. The germline gives CDR1 LNHNV, CDR2 YYDKDF (reference sequence). The DNA of the CDR3 is TGTGCCACCAGCAGAGTTAAGGCAGAGACCCAGTACTTC. Translated: CATSRVKAETQYF.

This chain uses TRBV7-9 with TRBJ1-1; maybe TRBD1 (6 bases). The CDR3 is 15 residues long. Deletions cut 5 bases from V and 1 base from J, with 14 bases between. The V gene's germline CDR1 is SEHNR and CDR2 FQNEAQ (reference sequence). CDR3 in DNA: TGTGCCAGCAGCCTAGGGGGGACGGGGAACACTGAAGCTTTCTTT. Its protein product is CASSLGGTGNTEAFF.

The CDR3 sequence: CASSLASGGTNEQFF. In DNA, the CDR3 is TGTGCCAGCAGCTTAGCTAGCGGGGGTACCAATGAGCAGTTCTTC. V usage is TRBV11-1 and J usage is TRBJ2-1, with 9 nucleotides matching TRBD2. The CDR3 has 15 residues. V trimming: 0 bases; J trimming: 6 bases; junction bases outside the gene matches: 3. Germline V gives CDR1 SGHAT, CDR2 FQDESV (reference sequence).

The chain couples TRBV19 to TRBJ2-3, with D uncertain. CDR1 LNHDA and CDR2 SQIVND come from the germline V gene (reference sequence). V lost 9 bases to trimming and J lost 1 base, with 11 bases between them. This CDR3 has 13 amino acids. CDR3 sequence reads: CASGLFGTDTQYF. CDR3 coding DNA: TGTGCCAGCGGCCTATTTGGCACAGATACGCAGTATTTT.

Only one count was recorded for this clone. The chain uses TRBV11-2 and TRBJ2-3; no reliable D call. V was shortened by 8 bases and J by 0 bases, with 6 bases between the two germline ends. Germline CDR1 SGHAT, CDR2 FQNNGV. The CDR3 runs 12 residues. DNA of the CDR3: TGTGCCAGCGCGCCTAGCACAGATACGCAGTATTTT. Protein product: CASAPSTDTQYF. Full variable domain (outside the CDR3, taken from reference TRBV11-2 and TRBJ2-3): EAGVAQSPRYKIIEKRQSVAFWCNPISGHATLYWYQQILGQGPKLLIQFQNNGVVDDSQLPKDRFSAERLKGVDSTLKIQPAKLEDSAVYLCASAPSTDTQYFGPGTRLTVL.